What follows are 30 T cell receptor beta chains derived from one specimen sequenced in a study of blood T cells in healthy people across ages. The second PCR ran roughly 7 to 12 cycles with a sample-barcoded 5' primer and J-beta primers. One entry per CDR3 protein, called by TCRdb with MiXCR from the 5' RACE reads. The sample carries 600,000 to 800,000 distinct CDR3 sequences, about 21% recorded once. The sequenced material came from blood. Every receptor here comes from a man between 65 and 85 years old in good health.

The V and J genes are TRBV12-3 or TRBV12-4 and TRBJ2-5, with TRBD2 matching 9 bases. The J call may be wrong; the DNA end is better matched by TRBJ2-7. The CDR3 is 14 residues long. CDR3: CASSHSGSNHEQYF. In DNA form, the CDR3 reads TGTGCCAGCAGTCATAGCGGGAGTAATCACGAGCAGTACTTC.

This clonotype was found a few times. V usage is TRBV12-3 or TRBV12-4 and J usage is TRBJ2-1, with TRBD2 matching over 7 bases. The CDR3 has 15 residues. The V gene end was trimmed by 5 bases and the J gene end by 3 bases; junction bases not matched to a gene: 7. DNA for the CDR3: TGTGCCAGCAGTCAGGGAGGGGTGAACTACAATGAGCAGTTCTTC. It encodes CASSQGGVNYNEQFF.

DNA of the CDR3: TGCGCCAGCAGCCAAGGACAGACTAACAATGAGCAGTTCTTC. Its protein is CASSQGQTNNEQFF. The rearrangement links TRBV4-3 to TRBJ2-1; D tentatively fits TRBD1 or TRBD2 (5 bases each). CDR1 is LGHNA and CDR2 is YSLEER in the germline V gene. The V gene lost 1 base and the J gene lost 5 bases, with 9 bases spanning the gap. The CDR3 extends over 14 amino acids.

This clonotype was seen repeatedly, ten times or more. The chain recombines TRBV20-1 with TRBJ2-5, with D possibly TRBD1 on 5 matching bases. Between the trimmed V and J ends, which lost 1 base and 1 base, there was a span of 7 bases. Per the germline V gene, CDR1 is DFQATT and CDR2 is SNEGSKA (reference sequence). The CDR3 has 13 amino acids. CDR3 region: CSARGQGQETQYF. The CDR3, as DNA: TGCAGTGCTAGAGGTCAGGGCCAAGAGACCCAGTACTTC.

Many counts were recorded for this clonotype. This rearrangement joins TRBV18 to TRBJ1-1; no definite D call. Looked up from germline, CDR1 is KGHSH and CDR2 is LQKENI. V lost 8 bases, J lost 0 bases, and 13 bases lay in between. The CDR3 runs 14 residues. CDR3 bases: TGTGCCAGCATAGGTGGGAGCATGAACACTGAAGCTTTCTTT. This encodes CASIGGSMNTEAFF.

This clonotype appeared a few times. This chain connects TRBV15 to TRBJ2-5, with D unclear. The J call may not be correct, given that the DNA end is closer to TRBJ2-1. There are 13 residues in the CDR3. Germline V gene sequence: CDR1 LNHNV, CDR2 YYDKDF (reference sequence). DNA for the CDR3: TGTGCCACCAGCAGAGATGGGTTTTGGGGGCAGTTCTTC. Amino acids: CATSRDGFWGQFF.

Only a few counts were recorded for this clonotype. The chain combines TRBV10-3 with TRBJ2-1; D may be TRBD2 (5 bases). Germline V gene sequence: CDR1 ENHRY, CDR2 SYGVKD. This CDR3 region has 13 residues. The ends were cut back, 5 bases at V and 3 bases at J, with 8 bases in the middle. The CDR3 DNA follows: TGTGCCATCAGTCTCGGGATCTACAATGAGCAGTTCTTC. This translates into CAISLGIYNEQFF.

The CDR3 region is CSVASRQGANGYTF. CDR3 bases: TGCAGCGTGGCAAGTCGACAGGGGGCGAATGGCTACACCTTC. The chain joins TRBV29-1 to TRBJ1-2; 10 bases map to TRBD1. Germline values: CDR1 SQVTM, CDR2 ANQGSEA. V lost 6 bases, J lost 6 bases, and 10 bases stayed unmatched. This CDR3 has 14 amino acids.

The chain carries TRBV7-9 and TRBJ2-1; D might be TRBD1 (5 bases). The CDR3 sequence is 16 residues long. V was trimmed by 0 bases and J by 10 bases, leaving 19 bases between them. Looked up from germline, CDR1 is SEHNR and CDR2 is FQNEAQ (reference sequence). The CDR3: CASSLAPPWGLGEQFF. CDR3 in DNA: TGTGCCAGCAGCTTAGCGCCTCCCTGGGGCCTAGGGGAGCAGTTCTTC.

The chain is built from TRBV30 and TRBJ2-5; D not certain. Between the trimmed V and J ends, which lost 2 bases and 0 bases, there was a span of 10 bases. Germline V gene data show CDR1 as GTSNPN and CDR2 as SVGIG (reference sequence). CDR3 length: 14 amino acids. The CDR3 DNA sequence: TGTGCCTGGAGTTGGATAGTGAACCAAGAGACCCAGTACTTC. Its translation: CAWSWIVNQETQYF.

V usage is TRBV5-1 and J usage is TRBJ1-1; D is unclear. The length of the CDR3 is 15 residues. V lost 4 bases and J 5 bases, leaving 18 bases between the germline ends. Germline-derived CDR1 and CDR2 are SGHRS and YFSETQ. The CDR3 region has the DNA TGCGCCAGCAGCCTTGTATGGGCCGGTGGGACTGAAGCTTTCTTT. Translation gives CASSLVWAGGTEAFF.

The chain combines TRBV4-3 with TRBJ2-7; the D is unclear. The length of the CDR3 is 15 residues. Trimming removed 0 bases from V and 2 bases from J, with 11 bases in between. From germline, CDR1 is LGHNA and CDR2 YSLEER. The CDR3 bases are TGCGCCAGCAGCCAAGATAAAAGCGTTACCTACGAGCAGTACTTC. Its protein is CASSQDKSVTYEQYF.

This clonotype has only a few counts. The genes are TRBV7-8 and TRBJ2-3; TRBD1 matches 9 bases. V trimming: 5 bases; J trimming: 6 bases; junction bases outside the gene matches: 12. Germline lookup yields CDR1 SGHVS and CDR2 FQNEAQ. The CDR3 covers 16 residues. CDR3 nucleotides: TGTGCCAGCAGCCTTTACAGGGGGCAAAGTGAGGATACGCAGTATTTT. It encodes CASSLYRGQSEDTQYF.

The chain carries TRBV20-1 and TRBJ2-7, with 9 positions matching TRBD1. Germline loops: CDR1 DFQATT, CDR2 SNEGSKA (reference sequence). J lost 3 bases, V lost 4 bases, and 10 bases had no gene match. The CDR3 contains 15 residues. The CDR3 region is CSANPPGQGYYEQYF. DNA of the CDR3: TGCAGTGCTAATCCTCCGGGACAGGGATACTACGAGCAGTACTTC.

This clonotype was seen repeatedly, ten times or more. The genes are TRBV20-1 and TRBJ2-1; possibly TRBD1 for D (6 bases). V was trimmed by 2 bases and J by 0 bases, leaving 11 bases between them. Germline V gives CDR1 DFQATT, CDR2 SNEGSKA (reference sequence). The CDR3 spans 15 residues. In nucleotides, the CDR3 is TGCAGTGCTAGACCGGGGACAAGCTCCTACAATGAGCAGTTCTTC. Residues: CSARPGTSSYNEQFF.

This chain joins TRBV5-1 and TRBJ1-1; 9 nucleotides align to TRBD1. V shed 1 base and J 4 bases; nucleotides not matched to a gene: 5. The germline gives CDR1 SGHRS, CDR2 YFSETQ. The CDR3 is made up of 15 amino acids. The chain's CDR3 is CASSLSRDRVTEAFF. CDR3 bases: TGCGCCAGCAGCTTGTCCCGGGACAGGGTCACTGAAGCTTTCTTT.

This clonotype was seen more than once but under ten times. The rearrangement links TRBV5-1 to TRBJ2-5; 7 bases are a match to TRBD2. V was clipped by 5 bases and J by 0 bases; unmatched bases: 4. CDR1 is SGHRS, CDR2 YFSETQ, per germline. The CDR3 is 14 amino acids. In DNA, the CDR3 is TGCGCCAGCAGTAGTAGCGGGTACCAAGAGACCCAGTACTTC. Its protein is CASSSSGYQETQYF.

The rearrangement uses TRBV7-9 and TRBJ2-5; 12 bases are shared with TRBD1. CDR3 length: 17 amino acids. In germline, CDR1 is SEHNR, CDR2 FQNEAQ (reference sequence). The junction had 6 bases not matched to a gene; V was cut back by 1 base and J by 3 bases. CDR3 DNA sequence: TGTGCCAGCAGCTTAGGGCCGGGACAGGGGGCGAAAGAGACCCAGTACTTC. Its translation: CASSLGPGQGAKETQYF.

This clonotype was detected only a few times. CDR3 nucleotide sequence: TGTGCCAGCAGCTTAGGTTCATCGTTGTCTGGAAACACCATATATTTT. Translated, it gives CASSLGSSLSGNTIYF. The rearrangement joins TRBV7-2 to TRBJ1-3; D ambiguous. V was trimmed by 1 base and J by 1 base, leaving 11 bases between them. The CDR3 sequence is 16 residues long. Germline V CDR1 and CDR2: SGHTA, FQGNSA. Combining the CDR3 with reference TRBV7-2 and TRBJ1-3 gives the whole variable domain GAGVSQSPSNKVTEKGKDVELRCDPISGHTALYWYRQSLGQGLEFLIYFQGNSAPDKSGLPSDRFSAERTGGSVSTLTIQRTQQEDSAVYLCASSLGSSLSGNTIYFGEGSWLTVV.

This clonotype occurred a few times. This chain joins TRBV24-1 and TRBJ2-5; 7 nucleotides agree with TRBD2. Germline lookup yields CDR1 KGHDR and CDR2 SFDVKD. Trimming took 4 bases from V and 0 from J; bases not matched to a gene: 7. The CDR3 is made up of 16 amino acids. In DNA, the CDR3 is TGTGCCACCAGTGAAGAAGAAGCGGGGAACCAAGAGACCCAGTACTTC. This sequence encodes CATSEEEAGNQETQYF.

The sample holds a few counts of this clonotype. V gene TRBV30 combines with J gene TRBJ1-5; 8 bases align to TRBD1. CDR1 and CDR2 from the germline V gene are GTSNPN and SVGIG (reference sequence). Unmatched junction bases numbered 9, after V lost 1 base and J lost 7 bases. The CDR3 contains 15 residues. CDR3 loop: CAWSDGQGPRQPQHF. The CDR3 DNA reads TGTGCCTGGAGTGACGGACAGGGTCCGAGGCAGCCCCAGCATTTT. The variable domain in full, completed from reference TRBV30 and TRBJ1-5, reads SQTIHQWPATLVQPVGSPLSLECTVEGTSNPNLYWYRQAAGRGLQLLFYSVGIGQISSEVPQNLSASRPQDRQFILSSKKLLLSDSGFYLCAWSDGQGPRQPQHFGDGTRLSIL.

This clonotype has a handful of counts. The chain recombines TRBV27 with TRBJ2-7; no reliable D call. With 3 bases removed from V and 0 bases from J, the gap between germline ends came to 9 bases. Germline CDR1 MNHEY, CDR2 SMNVEV (reference sequence). The CDR3 consists of 14 residues. CDR3 sequence reads: CASSLKFGSYEQYF. DNA for the CDR3: TGTGCCAGCAGTTTGAAGTTTGGCTCCTACGAGCAGTACTTC.

Comment on this clonotype: The germline gene is not matched at one end of the junction; a read error may be the cause. The CDR3 region has the DNA TGCGCCAGCAGCCAGAGCCCCGGGCGGTGGGATGAGCGGTTCTTC. The encoded protein is CASSQSPGRWDERFF. The J gene is TRBJ2-1, the V gene TRBV4-1, with D unresolved. The CDR3 extends over 15 amino acids. Germline-derived CDR1 and CDR2 are MGHRA and YSYEKL.

The rearrangement links TRBV12-3 or TRBV12-4 to TRBJ2-2; D may be TRBD1 or TRBD2 (6 bases each). This CDR3 is built from 14 residues. The ends were cut back, 6 bases at V and 6 bases at J, with 14 bases in the middle. DNA of the CDR3: TGTGCCAGCAGCCGAGGGGGGTCGTCCGGGGAGCTGTTTTTT. This gives the protein CASSRGGSSGELFF.

The chain is built from TRBV5-6 and TRBJ2-7; D is possibly TRBD2 (5 bases). Between the trimmed V and J ends, which lost 0 bases and 7 bases, there was a span of 14 bases. The CDR3 is 14 residues long. In germline, CDR1 is SGHDT, CDR2 YYEEEE. CDR3 bases: TGTGCCAGCAGCTTGGACGGACTTCTTGGGGAGCAGTACTTC. Encoded protein: CASSLDGLLGEQYF.

V usage is TRBV7-3 and J usage is TRBJ2-2; 8 nucleotides line up with TRBD2. This CDR3 is 18 amino acids long. Trimming took 5 bases from V and 1 from J; bases not matched to a gene: 12. Germline V gene data show CDR1 as SGHTA and CDR2 as FQGTGA. CDR3 nucleotide sequence: TGTGCCAGCAGCCAATCGGGGAGCGGGAGAGTGAACACCGGGGAGCTGTTTTTT. Protein product: CASSQSGSGRVNTGELFF.

The chain couples TRBV6-1 to TRBJ1-6; the D is unclear. V shed 3 bases and J shed 5 bases, with 11 bases lying between them. Germline values: CDR1 MNHNS, CDR2 SASEGT. This CDR3 is 15 amino acids long. Written as DNA, the CDR3 is TGTGCCAGCAGTGACGGGAGGGCCCATAATTCACCCCTCCACTTT. Translated: CASSDGRAHNSPLHF.

This clonotype was counted at least ten times. The chain uses TRBV6-5 and TRBJ2-4, with D hard to call. The CDR3 is 16 amino acids. V lost 4 bases to trimming and J lost 1 base, with 14 bases between them. Looked up from germline, CDR1 is MNHEY and CDR2 is SVGAGI. The CDR3: CASSSLSRDAKNIQYF. In DNA, the CDR3 is TGTGCCAGCAGTTCCCTTTCCCGCGACGCCAAAAACATTCAGTACTTC.

About this clonotype: The junction shows a germline mismatch at one end, possibly a read error. This sequence joins TRBV6-5 and TRBJ2-7; D is perhaps TRBD2 (5 bases). Germline V gene data show CDR1 as MNHEY and CDR2 as SVGAGI. The CDR3 loop spans 16 amino acids. The CDR3 loop reads CASSYSARAGYYEQYF. CDR3 nucleotides: TGTGCCAGCAGTTACTCGGCGCGGGCGGGTTACTACGAGCAGTATTTC.

V usage is TRBV2 and J usage is TRBJ2-1; 12 nucleotides line up with TRBD2. The J segment lost 4 bases and the V segment lost 3 bases, leaving 7 bases of the junction unmatched. Per the germline V gene, CDR1 is SNHLY and CDR2 is FYNNEI. This CDR3 comprises 17 residues. The CDR3 here is CASSDPTSGSLYNEQFF. The CDR3 DNA reads as TGTGCCAGCAGTGACCCGACTAGCGGGAGCCTTTACAATGAGCAGTTCTTC.